The 13 T cell receptor beta chains below were found in one sample sequenced in a study of radiation and T cells in renal cell carcinoma. TCRdb's table, derived via immunoSEQ multiplex PCR, lists solely in-frame clones and lacks some. In the table there are 150,000 or so clones, over 80% of which are singletons. Stated time point: blood 2 weeks post-SBRT. Treatment specified: 15 Gy SBRT to primary tumor, nephrectomy 4 weeks later. Sequenced here: blood, sampled from a patient whose treatment included radiotherapy and nephrectomy. These receptors all stem from a woman between 50 and 59 years old with renal cell carcinoma.

The gene calls are TRBV13 and TRBJ2-2; 7 bases map to TRBD1. Germline V gene sequence: CDR1 PRHDT, CDR2 FYEKMQ (reference sequence). The length of the CDR3 is 16 residues. V shed 1 base, J shed 1 base, and the junction held 3 bases outside the gene matches. As DNA, the CDR3 is TGTGCCAGCAGCTTAGTGGACAGGAGGAACACCGGGGAGCTGTTTTTT. Amino acids: CASSLVDRRNTGELFF.

This clone was observed a single time. The chain couples TRBV28 to TRBJ1-1; the D is unclear. The CDR3 runs 13 residues. Per the germline V gene, CDR1 is MDHEN and CDR2 is SYDVKM. Trimming shortened V by 5 bases and J by 4 bases, and 11 bases separated the two germline ends. The CDR3 nucleotides read TGTGCCAGCAGTCCCCGGGTGGGCACTGAAGCTTTCTTT. Its translation: CASSPRVGTEAFF.

The chain links TRBV10-3 to TRBJ1-6, with a possible D match to TRBD1 (6 bases). Per the germline V gene, CDR1 is ENHRY and CDR2 is SYGVKD. Trimming cost V 11 bases and J 10 bases, with 18 bases left between them. The CDR3 is 13 amino acids. Written as DNA, the CDR3 is TGTGCCTCCTCCGGGGACACTTGGTCACCCCTCCACTTT. The encoded protein is CASSGDTWSPLHF.

The rearrangement links TRBV12-5 to TRBJ2-2; D not certain. The CDR3 contains 14 residues. CDR1 is LGHNT, CDR2 FRNRAP, per germline. V was pared by 5 bases and J by 2 bases, with 9 bases between. The CDR3 DNA sequence: TGTGCTAGTGGTCGTCTACTAAACACCGGGGAGCTGTTTTTT. Translation gives CASGRLLNTGELFF.

J is TRBJ1-2 and V is TRBV5-1; D not certain. The CDR3 length is 13 residues. The ends were cut back, 5 bases at V and 2 bases at J, with 10 bases in the middle. The germline gives CDR1 SGHRS, CDR2 YFSETQ. Written as DNA, the CDR3 is TGCGCCAGCAGGCCTGCAGTGAACTATGGCTACACCTTC. Its translation is CASRPAVNYGYTF.

The chain recombines TRBV27 with TRBJ1-6, with 8 bases fitting TRBD1. J was trimmed by 8 bases and V by 5 bases; bases with no gene match: 8. The CDR3 consists of 15 residues. CDR1 and CDR2 (germline): MNHEY, SMNVEV (reference sequence). The CDR3 protein is CASSPWTGIYSPLHF. Written as DNA, the CDR3 is TGTGCCAGCAGTCCCTGGACAGGGATTTATTCACCCCTCCACTTT.

This chain links TRBV5-6 with TRBJ1-6; D is undetermined. Germline lookup yields CDR1 SGHDT and CDR2 YYEEEE. The V end was cut by 4 bases, the J end by 7 bases, with 15 bases between. This CDR3 contains 15 residues. The CDR3 DNA follows: TGTGCCAGCAGCCCGGGATCCTGGGGAAATTCACCCCTCCACTTT. This codes for CASSPGSWGNSPLHF.

The rearrangement joins TRBV7-2 to TRBJ1-5, with 7 bases fitting TRBD1. Germline CDR1 reads SGHTA; CDR2 reads FQGNSA. V was clipped by 8 bases and J by 4 bases; unmatched bases: 5. The CDR3 contains 13 residues. The CDR3 bases are TGTGCCAGCGGCAGGGGGGTTAATCAGCCCCAGCATTTT. Residues: CASGRGVNQPQHF.

The rearrangement links TRBV19 to TRBJ2-5; 11 bases are a match to TRBD1. Germline CDR1 LNHDA, CDR2 SQIVND (reference sequence). The CDR3 covers 15 residues. Trimming took 5 bases from V and 4 from J; bases not matched to a gene: 6. CDR3 region: CASSAGTGGTETQYF. CDR3 in DNA: TGTGCCAGTAGTGCCGGGACAGGGGGTACAGAGACCCAGTACTTC.

The chain joins TRBV20-1 to TRBJ1-2; D is undetermined. V was cut by 6 bases and J by 6 bases, with 8 bases left in between. CDR3 length equals 10 residues. Per germline, CDR1 DFQATT and CDR2 SNEGSKA (reference sequence). The CDR3 reads CSARGDGYTF. CDR3 sequence (DNA): TGCAGTGCCCGGGGAGATGGCTACACCTTC.

CDR3 nucleotide sequence: TGTGCCAGCAGCTTAGCGAGAGCGGGGGGGAGGCAAGAGACCCAGTACTTC. Protein product: CASSLARAGGRQETQYF. The rearrangement uses TRBV7-9 and TRBJ2-5; 10 bases are a match to TRBD2. CDR3 size: 17 residues. V gave up 0 bases and J gave up 2 bases; unmatched junction bases: 6. The germline gives CDR1 SEHNR, CDR2 FQNEAQ (reference sequence).

This chain joins TRBV4-1 and TRBJ2-7; D ambiguous. The CDR3 loop spans 16 amino acids. Trimming cost V 1 base and J 0 bases, with 13 bases left between them. Germline V gene sequence: CDR1 MGHRA, CDR2 YSYEKL. The CDR3 loop reads CASSQAPALSSYEQYF. CDR3 coding DNA: TGCGCCAGCAGCCAAGCCCCAGCGCTGAGCTCCTACGAGCAGTACTTC.

The CDR3 nucleotides are TGTGCTAGTGCCCTGCCCATAGCGGGGGGTAACACCGGGGAGCTGTTTTTT. Translating gives CASALPIAGGNTGELFF. This chain joins TRBV12-5 and TRBJ2-2; TRBD2 matches at 10 bases. The CDR3 totals 17 residues. Trimming removed 7 bases from V and 2 bases from J; junction bases left unmatched: 10. The germline V gene has CDR1 LGHNT and CDR2 FRNRAP.